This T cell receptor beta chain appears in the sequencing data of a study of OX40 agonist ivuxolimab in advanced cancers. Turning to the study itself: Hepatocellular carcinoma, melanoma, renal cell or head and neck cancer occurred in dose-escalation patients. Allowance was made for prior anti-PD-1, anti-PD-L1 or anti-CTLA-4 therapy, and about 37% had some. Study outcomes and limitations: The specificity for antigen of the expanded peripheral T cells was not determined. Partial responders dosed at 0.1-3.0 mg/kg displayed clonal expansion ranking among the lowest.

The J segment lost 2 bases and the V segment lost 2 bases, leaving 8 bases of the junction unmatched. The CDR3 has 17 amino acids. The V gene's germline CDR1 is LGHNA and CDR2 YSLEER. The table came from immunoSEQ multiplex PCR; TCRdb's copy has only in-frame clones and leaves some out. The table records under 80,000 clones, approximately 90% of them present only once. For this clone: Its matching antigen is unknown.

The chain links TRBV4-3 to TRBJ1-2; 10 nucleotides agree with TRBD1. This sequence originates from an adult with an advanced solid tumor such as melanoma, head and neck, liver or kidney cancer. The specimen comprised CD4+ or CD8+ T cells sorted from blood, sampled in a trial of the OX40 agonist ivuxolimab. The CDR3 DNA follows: TGCGCCAGCAGCCAACCCCCCCCGGGACAGGGGAACTATGGCTACACCTTC. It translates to CASSQPPPGQGNYGYTF.